These T cell receptor beta chains were read from a single sample in a study of blood T cell repertoires in COVID-19. Assay: immunoSEQ multiplex PCR; the TCRdb copy retains only in-frame clones and omits some. The data show under 150,000 clones, approximately 80% seen once. Sequenced: peripheral blood. These receptors came from a human donor in a cohort sampled during active COVID-19. CDR3s include the opening cysteine and the closing phenylalanine or tryptophan. A D gene is named only where the DNA matches it firmly. The listing skips clone size in some rows; elsewhere it reads once, few, many or a size class.

clone_size	v_call	d_call	j_call	cdr3_aa	cdr3_nt
-	TRBV4-3	TRBD1	TRBJ2-1	CASSLFTRDRGGSEQFF	TGCGCCAGCAGCCTATTTACTCGGGACAGGGGAGGGAGTGAGCAGTTCTTC
-	TRBV7-2	TRBD1	TRBJ2-7	CASSHQAGQGLYEQYF	TGTGCCAGCAGCCATCAGGCTGGACAGGGGCTGTACGAGCAGTACTTC
once	TRBV5-4	-	TRBJ1-1	CASSLVVGGIDTEAFF	TGTGCCAGCAGCTTGGTGGTTGGGGGGATCGACACTGAAGCTTTCTTT
-	TRBV4-2	-	TRBJ1-1	CASSPREVSRFTEAFF	TGTGCCAGCAGCCCCCGGGAAGTCAGTCGATTCACTGAAGCTTTCTTT
-	TRBV27	-	TRBJ2-7	CASSSHGGSYEQYF	TGTGCCAGCAGTTCCCACGGGGGATCCTACGAGCAGTACTTC
few	TRBV28	TRBD1	TRBJ1-5	CASTVTGSKQPQHF	TGTGCCAGCACCGTGACAGGGTCCAAACAGCCCCAGCATTTT
few	TRBV5-6	-	TRBJ2-1	CASSFPPARVSAIF	TGTGCCAGCAGCTTCCCTCCGGCCAGGGTTTCGGCGATCTTC
-	TRBV3-1/TRBV3-2	-	TRBJ1-1	CASSHHGGALNTEAFF	TGTGCCAGCAGCCACCACGGCGGGGCCCTGAACACTGAAGCTTTCTTT
-	TRBV19	-	TRBJ2-7	CASSIERGEQYF	TGTGCCAGTAGTATAGAGCGGGGCGAGCAGTACTTC
-	TRBV29-1	TRBD1	TRBJ1-1	CSASGQGAGTEAFF	TGCAGCGCCTCAGGACAGGGGGCAGGCACTGAAGCTTTCTTT
once	TRBV5-1	-	TRBJ2-1	CASSLQGDEQFF	TGCGCCAGCAGCTTACAGGGAGACGAGCAGTTCTTC
-	TRBV28	-	TRBJ2-1	CASSLVTDNEQFF	TGTGCCAGCAGTTTAGTGACAGACAATGAGCAGTTCTTC
once	TRBV28	TRBD2	TRBJ2-3	CASSPDSGRGTDTQYF	TGTGCCAGCAGTCCTGATAGCGGGAGAGGCACAGATACGCAGTATTTT
-	TRBV12-3/TRBV12-4	-	TRBJ2-1	CASSLRDEQFF	TGTGCCAGCAGTTTACGGGATGAGCAGTTCTTC